The TCR beta chain described here comes from a study of T cells after yellow fever vaccination. Template switching by 5'RACE produced TCR cDNA, adding a universal primer site and UMIs. TCRdb re-derived calls from the 5' RACE reads in MiXCR, one entry per CDR3 protein. Among fewer than 350,000 distinct CDR3 sequences, more than 8.5% were seen once, and the ten largest hold 15% to 20%. Trimming took 0 bases from V and 3 from J; bases not matched to a gene: 4. The germline V gene encodes CDR1 LNHDA and CDR2 SQIVND (reference sequence). The CDR3 length is 15 residues. The starting material was PBMCs, obtained on the day of the first yellow fever vaccination. The chain combines TRBV19 with TRBJ2-7; the match to TRBD1 covers 8 bases. The sequence came from a man between 18 and 35 years old who received the YFV17D yellow fever vaccine. The CDR3 loop reads CASSIEGQGSYEQYF. The CDR3 DNA is TGTGCCAGTAGTATAGAAGGACAGGGAAGCTACGAGCAGTACTTC. Looking up the rest from reference TRBV19 and TRBJ2-7 gives the full variable domain: DGGITQSPKYLFRKEGQNVTLSCEQNLNHDAMYWYRQDPGQGLRLIYYSQIVNDFQKGDIAEGYSVSREKKESFPLTVTSAQKNPTAFYLCASSIEGQGSYEQYFGPGTRLTVT.